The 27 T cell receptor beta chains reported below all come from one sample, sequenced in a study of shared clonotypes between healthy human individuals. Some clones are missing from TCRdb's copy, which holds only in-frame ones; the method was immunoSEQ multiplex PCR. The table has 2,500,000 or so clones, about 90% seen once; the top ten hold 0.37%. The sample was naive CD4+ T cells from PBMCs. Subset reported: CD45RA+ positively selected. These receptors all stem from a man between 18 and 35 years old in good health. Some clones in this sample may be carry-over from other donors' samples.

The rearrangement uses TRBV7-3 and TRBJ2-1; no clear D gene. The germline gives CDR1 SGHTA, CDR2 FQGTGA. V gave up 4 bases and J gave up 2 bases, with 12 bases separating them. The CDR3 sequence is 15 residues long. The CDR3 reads CASSSFPRTYNEQFF. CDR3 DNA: TGTGCCAGCAGCTCCTTCCCGAGAACCTACAATGAGCAGTTCTTC.

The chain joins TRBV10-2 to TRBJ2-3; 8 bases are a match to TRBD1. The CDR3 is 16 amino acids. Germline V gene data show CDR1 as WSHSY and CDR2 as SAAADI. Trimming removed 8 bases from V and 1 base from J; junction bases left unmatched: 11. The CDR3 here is CASEYQGAGGTDTQYF. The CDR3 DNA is TGCGCCAGCGAGTACCAGGGGGCTGGGGGCACAGATACGCAGTATTTT.

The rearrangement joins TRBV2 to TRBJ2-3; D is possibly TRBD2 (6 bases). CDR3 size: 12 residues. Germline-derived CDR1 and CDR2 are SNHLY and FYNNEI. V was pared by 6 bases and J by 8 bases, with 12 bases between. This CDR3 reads CASSEGSGTQYF. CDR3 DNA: TGTGCCAGCAGCGAGGGTAGCGGTACGCAGTATTTT.

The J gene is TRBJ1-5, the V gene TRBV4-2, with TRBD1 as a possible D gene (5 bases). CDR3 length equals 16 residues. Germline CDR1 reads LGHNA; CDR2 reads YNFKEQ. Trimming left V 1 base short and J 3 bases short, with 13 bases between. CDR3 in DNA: TGTGCCAGCAGCCAAGTGCGGGACTTTAACAATCAGCCCCAGCATTTT. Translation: CASSQVRDFNNQPQHF.

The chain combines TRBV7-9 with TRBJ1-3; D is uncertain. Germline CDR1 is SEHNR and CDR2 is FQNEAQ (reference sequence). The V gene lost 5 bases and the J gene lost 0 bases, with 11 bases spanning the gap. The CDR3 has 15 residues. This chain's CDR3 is CASSVTQTSGNTIYF. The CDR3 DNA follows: TGTGCCAGCAGCGTAACACAGACCTCTGGAAACACCATATATTTT.

The CDR3 reads CASSGGLAGRETQYF. The CDR3 bases are TGTGCCAGCAGTGGGGGACTAGCGGGAAGAGAGACCCAGTACTTC. The chain has TRBV27 and TRBJ2-5; TRBD2 aligns across 13 bases. The CDR3 covers 15 residues. With 5 bases clipped from V and 4 bases from J, the junction kept 4 bases outside the gene matches. Germline V CDR1 and CDR2: MNHEY, SMNVEV (reference sequence).

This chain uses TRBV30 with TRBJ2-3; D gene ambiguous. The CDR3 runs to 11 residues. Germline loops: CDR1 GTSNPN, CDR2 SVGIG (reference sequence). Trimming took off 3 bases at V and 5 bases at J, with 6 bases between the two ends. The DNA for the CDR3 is TGTGCCTGGAGGGTTGGAGATACGCAGTATTTT. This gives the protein CAWRVGDTQYF.

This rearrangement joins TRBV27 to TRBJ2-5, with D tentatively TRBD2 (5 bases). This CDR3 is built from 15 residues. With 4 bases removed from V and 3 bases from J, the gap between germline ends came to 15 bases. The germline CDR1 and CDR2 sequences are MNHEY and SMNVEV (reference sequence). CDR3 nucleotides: TGTGCCAGCAGTTCTCCGCCCGGGGAAAAAGAGACCCAGTACTTC. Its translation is CASSSPPGEKETQYF.

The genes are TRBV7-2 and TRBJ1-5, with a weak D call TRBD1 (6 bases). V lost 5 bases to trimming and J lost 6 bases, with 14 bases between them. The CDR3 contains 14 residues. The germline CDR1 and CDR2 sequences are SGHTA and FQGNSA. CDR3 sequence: CASSLQGIGQPQHF. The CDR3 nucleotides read TGTGCCAGCAGCCTGCAGGGGATTGGTCAGCCCCAGCATTTT.

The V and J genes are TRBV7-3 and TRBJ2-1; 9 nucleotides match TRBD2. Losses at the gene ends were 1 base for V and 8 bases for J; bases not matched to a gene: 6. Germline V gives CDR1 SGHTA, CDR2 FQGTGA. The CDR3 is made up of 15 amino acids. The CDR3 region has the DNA TGTGCCAGCAGCTTAAGGGTAGCGGGAGTGGATGAGCAGTTCTTC. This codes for CASSLRVAGVDEQFF.

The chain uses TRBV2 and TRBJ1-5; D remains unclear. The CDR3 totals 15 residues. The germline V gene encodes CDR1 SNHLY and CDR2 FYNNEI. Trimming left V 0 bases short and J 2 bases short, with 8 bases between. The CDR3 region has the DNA TGTGCCAGCAGTGAAGCATCCGGGCGCAATCAGCCCCAGCATTTT. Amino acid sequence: CASSEASGRNQPQHF.

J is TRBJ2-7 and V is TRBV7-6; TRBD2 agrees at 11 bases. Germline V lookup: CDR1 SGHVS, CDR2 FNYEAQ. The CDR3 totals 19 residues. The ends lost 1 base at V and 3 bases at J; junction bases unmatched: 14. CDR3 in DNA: TGTGCCAGCAGCTTAGAAGAGGGGCTAGCGGGAGGACCTTACTACGAGCAGTACTTC. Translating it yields CASSLEEGLAGGPYYEQYF.

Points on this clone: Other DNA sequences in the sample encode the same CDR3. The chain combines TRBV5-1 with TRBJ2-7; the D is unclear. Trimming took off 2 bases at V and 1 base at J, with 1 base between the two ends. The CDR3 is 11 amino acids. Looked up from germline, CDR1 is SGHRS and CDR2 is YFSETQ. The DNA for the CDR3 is TGCGCCAGCAGCTTTTCCTACGAGCAGTACTTC. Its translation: CASSFSYEQYF.

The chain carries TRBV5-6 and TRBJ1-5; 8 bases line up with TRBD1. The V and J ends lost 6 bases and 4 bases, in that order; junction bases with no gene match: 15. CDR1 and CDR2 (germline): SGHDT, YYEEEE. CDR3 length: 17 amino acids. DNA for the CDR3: TGTGCCAGCACCAATTGGGGGGGACAGGTTAATAATCAGCCCCAGCATTTT. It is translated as CASTNWGGQVNNQPQHF. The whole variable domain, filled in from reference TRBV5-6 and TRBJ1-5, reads DAGVTQSPTHLIKTRGQQVTLRCSPKSGHDTVSWYQQALGQGPQFIFQYYEEEERQRGNFPDRFSGHQFPNYSSELNVNALLLGDSALYLCASTNWGGQVNNQPQHFGDGTRLSIL.

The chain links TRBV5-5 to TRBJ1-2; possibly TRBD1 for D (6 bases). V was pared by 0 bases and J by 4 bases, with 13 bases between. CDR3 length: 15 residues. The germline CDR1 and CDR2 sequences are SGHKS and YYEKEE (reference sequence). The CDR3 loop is CASSLAAEGVYGYTF. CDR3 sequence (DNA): TGTGCCAGCAGCTTGGCCGCCGAGGGGGTCTATGGCTACACCTTC.

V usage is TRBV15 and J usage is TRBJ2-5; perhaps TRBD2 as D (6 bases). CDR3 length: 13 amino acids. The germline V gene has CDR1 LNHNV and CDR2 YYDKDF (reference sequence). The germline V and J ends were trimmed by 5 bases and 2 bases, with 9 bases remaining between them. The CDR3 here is CATSPTRQETQYF. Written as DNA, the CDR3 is TGTGCCACCAGCCCGACTAGGCAAGAGACCCAGTACTTC.

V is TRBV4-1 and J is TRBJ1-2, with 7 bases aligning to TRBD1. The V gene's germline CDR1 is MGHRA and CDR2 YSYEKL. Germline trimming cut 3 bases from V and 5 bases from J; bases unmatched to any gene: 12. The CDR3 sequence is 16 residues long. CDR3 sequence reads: CASSQVGEGAFYGYTF. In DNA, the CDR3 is TGCGCCAGCAGCCAGGTGGGGGAGGGGGCGTTTTATGGCTACACCTTC.

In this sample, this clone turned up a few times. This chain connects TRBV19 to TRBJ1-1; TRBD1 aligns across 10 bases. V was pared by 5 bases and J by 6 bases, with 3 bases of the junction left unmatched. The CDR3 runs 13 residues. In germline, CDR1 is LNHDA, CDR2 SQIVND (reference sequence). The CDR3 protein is CASSLGQGAEAFF. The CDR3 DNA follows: TGTGCCAGTAGTCTTGGACAGGGGGCTGAAGCTTTCTTT.

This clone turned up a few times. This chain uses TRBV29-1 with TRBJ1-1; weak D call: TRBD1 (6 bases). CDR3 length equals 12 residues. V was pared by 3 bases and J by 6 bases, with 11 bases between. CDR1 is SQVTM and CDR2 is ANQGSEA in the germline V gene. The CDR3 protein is CSVDRGRSEAFF. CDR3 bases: TGCAGCGTTGATCGGGGGCGGTCTGAAGCTTTCTTT.

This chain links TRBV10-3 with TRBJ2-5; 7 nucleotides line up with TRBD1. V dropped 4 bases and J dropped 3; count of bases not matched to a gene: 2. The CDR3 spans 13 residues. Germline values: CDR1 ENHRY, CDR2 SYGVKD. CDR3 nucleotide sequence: TGTGCCATCAGTGGAGGGGGCAAAGAGACCCAGTACTTC. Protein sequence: CAISGGGKETQYF.

CDR3 in DNA: TGTGCCAGCAGTCTCGATGTCCGGAGGTCGACAGATACGCAGTATTTT. As protein: CASSLDVRRSTDTQYF. The chain combines TRBV27 with TRBJ2-3; TRBD2 is a possible D gene (5 bases). The CDR3 is 16 residues long. The germline V and J ends were trimmed by 5 bases and 3 bases, with 18 bases remaining between them. Germline CDR1 reads MNHEY; CDR2 reads SMNVEV (reference sequence).

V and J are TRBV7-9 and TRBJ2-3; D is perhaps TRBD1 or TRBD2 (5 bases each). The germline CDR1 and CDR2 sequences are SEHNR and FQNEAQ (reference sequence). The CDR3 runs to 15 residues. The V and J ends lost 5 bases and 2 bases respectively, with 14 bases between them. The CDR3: CASSKGRRPTDTQYF. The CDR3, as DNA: TGTGCCAGCAGCAAGGGACGGCGACCCACAGATACGCAGTATTTT. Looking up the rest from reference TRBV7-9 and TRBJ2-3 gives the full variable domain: DTGVSQNPRHKITKRGQNVTFRCDPISEHNRLYWYRQTLGQGPEFLTYFQNEAQLEKSRLLSDRFSAERPKGSFSTLEIQRTEQGDSAMYLCASSKGRRPTDTQYFGPGTRLTVL.

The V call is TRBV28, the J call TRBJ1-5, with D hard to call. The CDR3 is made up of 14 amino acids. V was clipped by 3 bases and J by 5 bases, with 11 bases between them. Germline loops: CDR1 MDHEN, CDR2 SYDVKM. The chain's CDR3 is CASSFRKGDQPQHF. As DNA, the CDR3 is TGTGCCAGCAGTTTTCGTAAGGGAGATCAGCCCCAGCATTTT.

CDR3 nucleotides: TGTGCCAGCAGGACGGGACAGGGCCAAGAGACCCAGTACTTC. It is translated as CASRTGQGQETQYF. The chain is built from TRBV6-1 and TRBJ2-5; 9 nucleotides align to TRBD1. The CDR3 has 14 amino acids. Germline-derived CDR1 and CDR2 are MNHNS and SASEGT. With 6 bases clipped from V and 1 base from J, the junction kept 3 bases outside the gene matches.

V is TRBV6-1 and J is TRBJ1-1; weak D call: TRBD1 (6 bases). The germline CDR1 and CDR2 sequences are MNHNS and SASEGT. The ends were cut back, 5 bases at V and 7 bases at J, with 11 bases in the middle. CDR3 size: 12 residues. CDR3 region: CASSIQGNEAFF. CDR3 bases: TGTGCCAGCAGTATTCAGGGGAATGAAGCTTTCTTT.

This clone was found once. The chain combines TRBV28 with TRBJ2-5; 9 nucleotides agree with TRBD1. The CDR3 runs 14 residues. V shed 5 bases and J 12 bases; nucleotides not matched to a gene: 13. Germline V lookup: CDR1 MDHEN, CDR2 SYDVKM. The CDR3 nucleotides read TGTGCCAGCAGTGGGTGGGACAGGGCCGGGCAGGAGTACTTC. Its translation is CASSGWDRAGQEYF.

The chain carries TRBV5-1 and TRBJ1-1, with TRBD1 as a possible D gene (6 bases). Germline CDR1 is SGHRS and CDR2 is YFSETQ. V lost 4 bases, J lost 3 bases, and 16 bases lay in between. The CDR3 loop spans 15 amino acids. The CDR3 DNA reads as TGCGCCAGCAGCGGTCGGGGGGCTGGGGACACTGAAGCTTTCTTT. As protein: CASSGRGAGDTEAFF.